A selection of T cell receptor beta chains follows, all from one sample in a study of tumor-infiltrating lymphocytes in primary liver carcinoma. TCRdb reprocessed the multiplex PCR reads via MiXCR and lists one record per CDR3 protein. The sample lists 330,000 or so distinct CDR3 sequences; approximately 64% were seen once. The sequenced material came from peripheral blood. The receptors were sampled from a man aged 35 to 55 with primary liver carcinoma and hepatitis B virus infection. Each CDR3 is given with its conserved first and last residue. A D gene is named only where the DNA matches it firmly. Size tells how often a clone was seen (once, few, many) or the class of an expanded clone, and some rows leave it out.

size,J,D,V,DNA,CDR3
.,TRBJ2-3,TRBD2,TRBV2,TGTGCCAGCACCCTACTAGCGGGGGCCACAGATACGCAGTATTTT,CASTLLAGATDTQYF
few,TRBJ2-3,TRBD2,TRBV9,TGTGCCAGTAGGGCGGGAGTGGGCACAGATACGCAGTATTTT,CASRAGVGTDTQYF
many,TRBJ2-5,.,TRBV5-1,TGCGCCAGCAGCTTGGAGGCGACAACTGGTCGGGAGACCCAGTACTTC,CASSLEATTGRETQYF
.,TRBJ2-1,TRBD1,TRBV7-9,TGTGCCAGCAGTATCAGACAGGGCAAAACCTACAATGAGCAGTTCTTC,CASSIRQGKTYNEQFF
few,TRBJ1-2,.,TRBV7-2,TGTGCCAGCAGCTTAGATTGGGACAAAAGGGCCGGCTACACCTTC,CASSLDWDKRAGYTF
many,TRBJ2-7,TRBD1,TRBV4-2,TGTGCCAGCAGCCAAGCCGAGACAGGGGCAGGCTACGAGCAGTACTTC,CASSQAETGAGYEQYF
.,TRBJ1-1,TRBD1,TRBV6-6,TGTGCCAGAAGTTACTTGACGGACAGGGCAAACACTGAAGCTTTCTTT,CARSYLTDRANTEAFF
.,TRBJ2-6,.,TRBV11-2,TGTGCCAGGAGCTCGGCCAACCTCCTGACTTTC,CARSSANLLTF
.,TRBJ2-7,.,TRBV11-2,TGTGCCAGCAGTTACGAACCTAAGTCTCACGAGCAGTACTTC,CASSYEPKSHEQYF
.,TRBJ1-2,.,TRBV6-1,TGTGCCAGCAGTGAATCAATTATGAACTATGGCTACACCTTC,CASSESIMNYGYTF
few,TRBJ2-7,TRBD1,TRBV29-1,TGCAGCGTAGGACAGGTCCTCTACGAGCAGTACTTC,CSVGQVLYEQYF
.,TRBJ1-3,.,TRBV5-1,TGCGCCAGCAGCTTGAGTACAGGGAGAGACACCATATATTTT,CASSLSTGRDTIYF
many,TRBJ2-7,TRBD1,TRBV6-6,TGTGCCAGCAGTTACTTGGGGGACAGGGGCTACGAGCAGTACTTC,CASSYLGDRGYEQYF
few,TRBJ2-3,.,TRBV4-2,TGTGCCAGCAGCCAAGATAGGGCGGCCGTAGGTACGCAGTATTTT,CASSQDRAAVGTQYF
.,TRBJ2-3,TRBD1,TRBV11-2,TGTGCCAGCAGCTTAGATGGACAGGGGGACAGATATACGCGGTATTTT,CASSLDGQGDRYTRYF
.,TRBJ1-2,.,TRBV4-2,TGTGGCAGCAGCCAAGGTGGAGCTAACTATGGCTACACCTTC,CGSSQGGANYGYTF
many,TRBJ2-7,.,TRBV10-3,TGTGCCATCAGAGATAATGTAGGGAACGAGCAGTACTTC,CAIRDNVGNEQYF
many,TRBJ2-1,.,TRBV11-3,TGTGCCAGCAGCTTAGACCAGGGGATGGCCAATGAGCAGTTCTTC,CASSLDQGMANEQFF
.,TRBJ2-2,.,TRBV5-4,TGTGCCAGCAGCTTCTGGTCCACCGGGGAGCTGTTTTTT,CASSFWSTGELFF
many,TRBJ1-2,.,TRBV12-3/TRBV12-4,TGTGCCAGCACCTTGGGGGGGGATGGCTACACCTTC,CASTLGGDGYTF
many,TRBJ2-1,.,TRBV11-2,TGTGCCAGCAGCCCAACAGGGCTCTCCTACAATGAGCAGTTCTTC,CASSPTGLSYNEQFF
few,TRBJ1-5,TRBD1,TRBV12-5,TGTGCTAGTCGCCCCGCCAGAAGGGGGCAGGATTATCAGGCCCAGCATTTT,CASRPARRGQDYQAQHF
.,TRBJ2-4,TRBD2,TRBV10-3,TGTGCCATCAGTGAGTCCCAGGAAGGGACTAGTTCGGGTGAGCTGTTCTTC,CAISESQEGTSSGELFF
few,TRBJ2-2,.,TRBV29-1,TGCAGCGTGGGGGGGAGGAGGGCGGGAGACAGGACCGGGGAGCTGTTTTTT,CSVGGRRAGDRTGELFF
few,TRBJ2-7,.,TRBV11-2,TGTGCCAGCAGCTTAGTGTACAATAAGCAGTACTTC,CASSLVYNKQYF
.,TRBJ2-7,TRBD2,TRBV6-2/TRBV6-3,TGTGCCAGCAGGGTACTAGCGACGTGCTCCTACGAGCAGTACTTC,CASRVLATCSYEQYF
.,TRBJ2-7,.,TRBV11-2,TGTGTCAGCAGCTTAGTCCCGGGGCGATACGAGCAGTACTTC,CVSSLVPGRYEQYF
few,TRBJ2-7,.,TRBV5-1,TGCGCCAGCAGCTTGGCCAGTCAGCCGATGAACGAGCAGTACTTC,CASSLASQPMNEQYF
once,TRBJ2-3,.,TRBV11-2,TGTGTCAGCAGCTTATGGTCAGGGCTTGACGGCATAGATACGCAGTATTTT,CVSSLWSGLDGIDTQYF
.,TRBJ2-7,.,TRBV11-2,TGTGCCAGCAGCATTAGAGCGCGCAGCTCCTACGAGCAGTACTTC,CASSIRARSSYEQYF
.,TRBJ2-6,TRBD2,TRBV5-1,TGCGCCAGCAGCCCGGGACTAGCGGGATTTACGACTGGGGCCAACGTCCTGACTTTC,CASSPGLAGFTTGANVLTF
.,TRBJ2-3,TRBD2,TRBV19,TGTGCCAGTAGTACCCGGGTAGCGGGGGATACGCAGTATTTT,CASSTRVAGDTQYF
.,TRBJ2-7,.,TRBV5-6,TGTGCCAGCAGCTTGAATCACTACGAGCAGTACTTC,CASSLNHYEQYF
.,TRBJ2-7,.,TRBV4-1,TGCGCCAGCAGCCAAGGAAGGATGCCGACCTACGAGCAGTACTTC,CASSQGRMPTYEQYF
.,TRBJ2-1,.,TRBV14,TGTGCCAGCAGCCAAGGGGCCCCAATAAGCTCCTACAATGAGCAGTTCTTC,CASSQGAPISSYNEQFF
.,TRBJ1-2,.,TRBV19,TGTGCCAGTAGTATGACCGAGGAACGTGGCTACACCTTC,CASSMTEERGYTF
many,TRBJ2-3,.,TRBV14,TGTGCCAGCAGCCAAGATCTGGGGAACACAGATACGCAGTATTTT,CASSQDLGNTDTQYF
.,TRBJ2-3,TRBD2,TRBV10-2,TGCGCCAGCAGTGGCGGGACTAGCGGTCGCACAGATACGCAGTATTTT,CASSGGTSGRTDTQYF
many,TRBJ2-5,TRBD1,TRBV6-6,TGTGCCAGCAGTACAACCAGACAGGGATTGGCAGAGACCCAGTACTTC,CASSTTRQGLAETQYF
.,TRBJ2-5,.,TRBV11-3,TGTGGCAGCAGCAAACGGGCCGGGGGGACCCAGTACTTC,CGSSKRAGGTQYF
.,TRBJ1-1,.,TRBV10-3,TGTGCCATCAGAGGACATGGTGAAGCTTTCTTT,CAIRGHGEAFF
.,TRBJ2-7,TRBD2,TRBV4-1,TGCGCCAGCAGCGAAGGTCCTAGCGGGACAACCCCCTCCTCCTACGAGCAGTACTTC,CASSEGPSGTTPSSYEQYF
.,TRBJ2-1,.,TRBV6-6,TGCGTCAGCAGCCCACCCCAGGGGATTCACTACAATGAGCAGTTCTTC,CVSSPPQGIHYNEQFF
.,TRBJ2-7,.,TRBV5-4,TGTGCCAGCAGCGCAGACCAGAGCGGGTTCTACAAGCAGTACTTC,CASSADQSGFYKQYF
few,TRBJ2-1,.,TRBV4-1,TGCGCCAGCAGCCAATACCGGGACTCCAACAATGAGCAGTTCTTC,CASSQYRDSNNEQFF
.,TRBJ2-2,.,TRBV5-1,TGCGCCAGCAGCTTGGCTGTCCGGACAGCGAACACCGGGGAGCTGTTTTTT,CASSLAVRTANTGELFF
.,TRBJ2-5,TRBD2,TRBV11-2,TGTGTCAGCAGCTTACTAGCGGGAGCAGAGACCAAGTACTTC,CVSSLLAGAETKYF
once,TRBJ2-7,.,TRBV5-1,TGCGCCAGCAGCCAAGACAGGCAAGCCTACGAACAGTACTTC,CASSQDRQAYEQYF
.,TRBJ2-5,TRBD2,TRBV4-1,TGCGCCAGCAGCCAAGCTAGCGGGAGTGAGACCCAGTACTTC,CASSQASGSETQYF
.,TRBJ2-3,.,TRBV11-1,TGTATAAGCAGCAACGAGCTAAGTAGCACAGATACGCGGTATTTT,CISSNELSSTDTRYF
.,TRBJ1-4,.,TRBV2,TGTGCCAGCAGTGTTTTTGAGGAAAAACTGTTTTTT,CASSVFEEKLFF